The clone carrying this T cell receptor beta chain was observed many times. The entry originates in a study of T-cell reconstitution after alpha-beta-depleted transplantation in children. A TCRbeta library incorporating unique molecular identifiers was prepared. TCRdb reprocessed the PCR reads with MiXCR, giving one entry per CDR3 protein. The data contain some 200,000 distinct CDR3 sequences, approximately 9.8% of them singletons. Between the trimmed V and J ends, which lost 7 bases and 3 bases, there was a span of 15 bases. CDR3 length: 14 residues. Germline CDR1 and CDR2: DFQATT and SNEGSKA (reference sequence).

The sequencing here drew on PBMCs from the stem cell graft donor, taken from the stem cell graft. J is TRBJ1-4 and V is TRBV20-1; D not certain. The clonotype comes from a human donor who donated a stem cell graft to a child with SCID. DNA of the CDR3: TGCAGTGTGAATCCAGAATTTGCTAATGAAAAACTGTTTTTT. This gives the protein CSVNPEFANEKLFF.